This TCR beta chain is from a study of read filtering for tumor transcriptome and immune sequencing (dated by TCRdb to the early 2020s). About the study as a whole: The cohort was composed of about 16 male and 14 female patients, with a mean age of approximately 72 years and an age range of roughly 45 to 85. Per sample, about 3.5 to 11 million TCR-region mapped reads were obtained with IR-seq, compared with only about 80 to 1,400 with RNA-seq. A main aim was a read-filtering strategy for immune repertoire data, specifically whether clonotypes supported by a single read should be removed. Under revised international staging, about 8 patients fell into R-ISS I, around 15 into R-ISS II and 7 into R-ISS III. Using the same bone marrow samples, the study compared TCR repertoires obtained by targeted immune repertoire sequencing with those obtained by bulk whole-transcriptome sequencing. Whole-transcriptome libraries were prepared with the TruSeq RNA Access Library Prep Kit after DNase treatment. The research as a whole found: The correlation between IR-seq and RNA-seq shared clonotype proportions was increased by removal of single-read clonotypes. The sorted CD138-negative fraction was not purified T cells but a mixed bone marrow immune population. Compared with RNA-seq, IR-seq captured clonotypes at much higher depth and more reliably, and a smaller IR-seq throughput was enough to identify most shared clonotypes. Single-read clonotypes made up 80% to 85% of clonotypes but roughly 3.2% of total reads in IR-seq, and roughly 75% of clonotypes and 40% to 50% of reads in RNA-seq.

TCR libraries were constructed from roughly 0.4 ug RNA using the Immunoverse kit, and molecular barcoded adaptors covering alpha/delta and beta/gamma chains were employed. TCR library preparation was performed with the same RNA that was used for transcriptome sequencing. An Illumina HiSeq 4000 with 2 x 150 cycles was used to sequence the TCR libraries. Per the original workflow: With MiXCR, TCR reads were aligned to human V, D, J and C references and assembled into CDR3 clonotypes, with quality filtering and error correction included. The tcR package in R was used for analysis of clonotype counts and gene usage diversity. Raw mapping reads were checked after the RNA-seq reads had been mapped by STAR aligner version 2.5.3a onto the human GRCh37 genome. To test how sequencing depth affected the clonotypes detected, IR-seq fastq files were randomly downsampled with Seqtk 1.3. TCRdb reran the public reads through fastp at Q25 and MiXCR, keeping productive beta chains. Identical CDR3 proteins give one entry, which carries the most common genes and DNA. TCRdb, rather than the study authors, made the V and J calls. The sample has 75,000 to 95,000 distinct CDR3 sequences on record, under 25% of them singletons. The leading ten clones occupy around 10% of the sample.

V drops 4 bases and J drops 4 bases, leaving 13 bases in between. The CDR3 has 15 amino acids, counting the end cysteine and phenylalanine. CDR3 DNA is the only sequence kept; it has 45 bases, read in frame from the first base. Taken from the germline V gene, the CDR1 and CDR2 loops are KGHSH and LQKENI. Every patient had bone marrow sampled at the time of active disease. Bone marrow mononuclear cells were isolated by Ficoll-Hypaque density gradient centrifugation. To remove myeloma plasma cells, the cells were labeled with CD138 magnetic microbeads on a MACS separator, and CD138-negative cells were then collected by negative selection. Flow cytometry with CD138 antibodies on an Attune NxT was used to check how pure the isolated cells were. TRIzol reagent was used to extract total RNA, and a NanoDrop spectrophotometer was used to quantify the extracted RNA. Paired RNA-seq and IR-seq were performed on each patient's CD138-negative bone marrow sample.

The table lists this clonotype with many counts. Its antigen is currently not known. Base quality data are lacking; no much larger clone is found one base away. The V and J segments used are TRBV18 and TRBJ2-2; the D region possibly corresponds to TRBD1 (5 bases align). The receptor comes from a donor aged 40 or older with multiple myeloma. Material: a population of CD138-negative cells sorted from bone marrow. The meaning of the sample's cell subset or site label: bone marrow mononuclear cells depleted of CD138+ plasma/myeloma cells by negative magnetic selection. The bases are TGTGCCAGCTCACGTTTGACAGACCGCACCGGGGAGCTGTTTTTT. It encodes CASSRLTDRTGELFF.